This TCR beta chain is drawn from a study of blood T cell repertoires in COVID-19. About the research overall: Nucleic acid was either cDNA or gDNA, and it came from T cells, B-cell-depleted T cells, or PBMCs.

CDR3 length equals 15 residues. V was clipped by 8 bases and J by 0 bases, with 11 bases between them. Germline-derived CDR1 and CDR2 are PRHDT and FYEKMQ (reference sequence). In the study's own analysis: Reference gene primer amplification gave nucleated cell count estimates. Assay: immunoSEQ multiplex PCR; the TCRdb copy retains only in-frame clones and omits some. The D gene and trimming were derived from the DNA, and the V and J assignments and clone size from that table. The repertoire consists of 100,000 to 150,000 clones, with under 85% occurring once and the leading ten covering roughly 9.7%.

The V and J genes are TRBV13 and TRBJ2-6; a possible D gene is TRBD1 (6 bases). Sequenced sample: peripheral blood. The receptor's source is a man in his forties or fifties with active or convalescent COVID-19. CDR3 protein: CASFRGISGANVLTF. DNA for the CDR3: TGTGCCAGCTTCAGGGGAATCTCTGGGGCCAACGTCCTGACTTTC.